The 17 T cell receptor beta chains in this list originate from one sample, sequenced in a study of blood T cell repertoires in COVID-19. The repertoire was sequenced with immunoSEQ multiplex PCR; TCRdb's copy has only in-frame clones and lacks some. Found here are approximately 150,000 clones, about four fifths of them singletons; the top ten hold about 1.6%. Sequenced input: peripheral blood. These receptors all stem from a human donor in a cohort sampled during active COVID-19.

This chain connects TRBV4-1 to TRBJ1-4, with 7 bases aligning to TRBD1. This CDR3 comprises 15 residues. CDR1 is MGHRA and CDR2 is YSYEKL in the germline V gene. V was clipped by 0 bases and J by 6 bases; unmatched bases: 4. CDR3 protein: CASSQDLDRHEKLFF. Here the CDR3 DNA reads TGCGCCAGCAGCCAAGATCTGGACAGGCATGAAAAACTGTTTTTT.

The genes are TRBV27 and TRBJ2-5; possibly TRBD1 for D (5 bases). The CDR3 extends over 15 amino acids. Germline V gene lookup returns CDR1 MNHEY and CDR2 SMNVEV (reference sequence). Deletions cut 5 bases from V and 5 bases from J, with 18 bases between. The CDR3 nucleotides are TGTGCCAGCAGTCCGCTAGGGGCGTTGAGGGAGACCCAGTACTTC. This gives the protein CASSPLGALRETQYF.

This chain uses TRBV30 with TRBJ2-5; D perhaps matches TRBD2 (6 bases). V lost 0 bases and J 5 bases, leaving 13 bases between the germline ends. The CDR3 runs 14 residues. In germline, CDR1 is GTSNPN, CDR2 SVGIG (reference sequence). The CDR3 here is CAWSVLIGSETQYF. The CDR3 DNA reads TGTGCCTGGAGTGTACTTATCGGGAGTGAGACCCAGTACTTC.

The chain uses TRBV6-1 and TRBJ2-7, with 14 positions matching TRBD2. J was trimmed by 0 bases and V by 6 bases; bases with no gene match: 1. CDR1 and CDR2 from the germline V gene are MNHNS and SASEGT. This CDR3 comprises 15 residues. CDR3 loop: CASRGTSGSSYEQYF. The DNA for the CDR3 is TGTGCCAGCAGGGGGACTAGCGGGAGCTCCTACGAGCAGTACTTC.

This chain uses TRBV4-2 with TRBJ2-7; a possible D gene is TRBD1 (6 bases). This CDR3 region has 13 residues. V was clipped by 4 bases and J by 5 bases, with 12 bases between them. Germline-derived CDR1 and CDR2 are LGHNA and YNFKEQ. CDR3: CASSLRTGNEQYF. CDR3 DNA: TGTGCCAGCAGCCTTCGAACAGGGAACGAGCAGTACTTC.

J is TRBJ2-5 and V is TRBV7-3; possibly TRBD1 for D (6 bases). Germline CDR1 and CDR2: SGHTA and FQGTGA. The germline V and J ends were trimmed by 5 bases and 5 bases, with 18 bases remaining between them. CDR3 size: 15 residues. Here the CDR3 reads CASSRGGRGVETQYF. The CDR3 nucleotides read TGTGCCAGCAGCAGAGGCGGCAGGGGCGTCGAGACCCAGTACTTC.

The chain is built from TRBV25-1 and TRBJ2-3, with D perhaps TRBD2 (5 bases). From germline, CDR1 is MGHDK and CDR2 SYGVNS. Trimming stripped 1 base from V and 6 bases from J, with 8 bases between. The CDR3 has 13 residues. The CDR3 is CASSESGLDTQYF. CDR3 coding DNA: TGTGCCAGCAGTGAATCGGGGTTGGATACGCAGTATTTT. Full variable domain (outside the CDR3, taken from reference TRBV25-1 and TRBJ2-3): EADIYQTPRYLVIGTGKKITLECSQTMGHDKMYWYQQDPGMELHLIHYSYGVNSTEKGDLSSESTVSRIRTEHFPLTLESARPSHTSQYLCASSESGLDTQYFGPGTRLTVL.

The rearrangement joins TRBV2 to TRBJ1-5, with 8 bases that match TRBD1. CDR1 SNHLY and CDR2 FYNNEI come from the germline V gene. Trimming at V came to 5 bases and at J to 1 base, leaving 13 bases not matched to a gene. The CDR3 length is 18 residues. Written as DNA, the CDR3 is TGTGCCAGCAGTCTAAACCGGGACAGGAGACTAAGCAATCAGCCCCAGCATTTT. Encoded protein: CASSLNRDRRLSNQPQHF.

CDR3 coding DNA: TGTGCCAGCTCACCAACAACTAGCGGGAGCAATGAGCAGTTCTTC. Amino acid sequence: CASSPTTSGSNEQFF. The V gene is TRBV18, the J gene TRBJ2-1, with 11 bases that match TRBD2. This CDR3 has 15 amino acids. The junction had 3 bases not matched to a gene; V was cut back by 2 bases and J by 6 bases. Germline V CDR1 and CDR2: KGHSH, LQKENI.

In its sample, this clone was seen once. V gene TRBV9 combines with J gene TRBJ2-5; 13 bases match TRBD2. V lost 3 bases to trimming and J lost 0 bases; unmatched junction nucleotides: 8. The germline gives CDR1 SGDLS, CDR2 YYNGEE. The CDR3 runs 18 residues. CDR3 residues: CASSGGLAGYWYQETQYF. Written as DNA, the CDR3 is TGTGCCAGCAGCGGGGGACTAGCGGGATACTGGTACCAAGAGACCCAGTACTTC.

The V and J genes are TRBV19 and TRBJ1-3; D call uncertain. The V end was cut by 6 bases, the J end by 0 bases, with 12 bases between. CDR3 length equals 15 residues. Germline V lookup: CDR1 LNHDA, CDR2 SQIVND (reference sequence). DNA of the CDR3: TGTGCCAGTAGCCCTCTAGACCGCTCTGGAAACACCATATATTTT. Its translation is CASSPLDRSGNTIYF.

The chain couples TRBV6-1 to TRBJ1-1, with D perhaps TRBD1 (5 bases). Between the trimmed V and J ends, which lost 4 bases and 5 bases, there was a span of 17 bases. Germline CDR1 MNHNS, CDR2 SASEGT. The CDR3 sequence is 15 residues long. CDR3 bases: TGTGCCAGCAGTGTGTCAGGACACCCGTTTACTGAAGCTTTCTTT. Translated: CASSVSGHPFTEAFF.

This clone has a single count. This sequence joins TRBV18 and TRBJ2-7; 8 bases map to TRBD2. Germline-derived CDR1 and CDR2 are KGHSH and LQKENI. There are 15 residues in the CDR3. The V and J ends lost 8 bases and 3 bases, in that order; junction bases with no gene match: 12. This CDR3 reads CASNRGLAGNYEQYF. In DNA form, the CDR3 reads TGTGCCAGCAACCGGGGGCTAGCGGGCAACTACGAGCAGTACTTC.

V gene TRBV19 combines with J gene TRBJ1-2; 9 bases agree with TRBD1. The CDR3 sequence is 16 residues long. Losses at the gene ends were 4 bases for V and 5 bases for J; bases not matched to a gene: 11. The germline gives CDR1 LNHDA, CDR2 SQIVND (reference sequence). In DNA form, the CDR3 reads TGTGCCAGTAGTACCGACCGGGACAGGGTAATATATGGCTACACCTTC. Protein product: CASSTDRDRVIYGYTF.

CDR3 sequence (DNA): TGCGCCAGCAGCTCCGGACAGACAGATACGCAGTATTTT. It specifies CASSSGQTDTQYF. V usage is TRBV5-1 and J usage is TRBJ2-3; TRBD1 is a possible D gene (6 bases). Between the trimmed V and J ends, which lost 3 bases and 3 bases, there was a span of 8 bases. This CDR3 comprises 13 residues. Germline V gene data show CDR1 as SGHRS and CDR2 as YFSETQ.

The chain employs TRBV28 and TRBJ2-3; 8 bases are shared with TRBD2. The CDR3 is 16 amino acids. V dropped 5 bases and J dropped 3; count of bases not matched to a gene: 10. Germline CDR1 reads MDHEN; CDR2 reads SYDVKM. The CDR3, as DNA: TGTGCCAGCAGTCCCTTAGCGGGACTAAAGACAGATACGCAGTATTTT. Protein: CASSPLAGLKTDTQYF. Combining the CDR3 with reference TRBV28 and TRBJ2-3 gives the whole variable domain DVKVTQSSRYLVKRTGEKVFLECVQDMDHENMFWYRQDPGLGLRLIYFSYDVKMKEKGDIPEGYSVSREKKERFSLILESASTNQTSMYLCASSPLAGLKTDTQYFGPGTRLTVL.

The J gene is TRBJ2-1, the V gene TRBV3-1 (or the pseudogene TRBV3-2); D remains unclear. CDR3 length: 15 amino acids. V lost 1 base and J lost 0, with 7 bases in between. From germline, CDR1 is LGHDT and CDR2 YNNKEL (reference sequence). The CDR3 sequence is CASSQVRSSYNEQFF. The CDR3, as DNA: TGTGCCAGCAGCCAAGTTAGGAGCTCCTACAATGAGCAGTTCTTC.